This record concerns one T cell receptor beta chain sequence. These data originate in a study of cytomegalovirus exposure and HLA in healthy donors. Primers included in the PCR were 60 Vbeta and 13 Jbeta primers. The method was immunoSEQ multiplex PCR; TCRdb's version includes in-frame clones alone and lacks a portion of them. The data hold about 55,000 clones, with about 82% observed a single time. The CDR3 runs to 15 residues. Germline CDR1 and CDR2: MNHNS and SASEGT. V gave up 6 bases and J gave up 13 bases; unmatched junction bases: 15. This TCR was recovered from a man younger than 40 in good health and CMV-seronegative. The rearrangement links TRBV6-1 to TRBJ1-6, with TRBD1 identical over 7 bases. The sequencing input was PBMCs. This CDR3 reads CASRPRDRGLVPLHF. CDR3 bases: TGTGCCAGCAGGCCCCGGGACAGAGGTCTGGTCCCCCTCCACTTT.